This entry is about one T cell receptor (beta chain). This sample was taken from a study of OX40 agonist ivuxolimab in advanced cancers. This table comes from immunoSEQ multiplex PCR, and its TCRdb copy is limited to in-frame clones, with some not included. The sample shows around 75,000 clones, 89% of them seen only once. The CDR3 extends over 13 amino acids. Trimming removed 7 bases from V and 4 bases from J, with 11 bases in between. From germline, CDR1 is MNHNY and CDR2 SVGAGI (reference sequence). The V gene is TRBV6-6, the J gene TRBJ1-5; maybe TRBD1 (5 bases). The receptor was derived from an adult with an advanced solid tumor such as melanoma, head and neck, liver or kidney cancer. The material sequenced was CD4+ or CD8+ T cells sorted from blood, taken in a trial of the OX40 agonist ivuxolimab. CDR3 sequence (DNA): TGTGCCAGCACCAACGGGGGAAATCAGCCCCAGCATTTT. It codes for CASTNGGNQPQHF.